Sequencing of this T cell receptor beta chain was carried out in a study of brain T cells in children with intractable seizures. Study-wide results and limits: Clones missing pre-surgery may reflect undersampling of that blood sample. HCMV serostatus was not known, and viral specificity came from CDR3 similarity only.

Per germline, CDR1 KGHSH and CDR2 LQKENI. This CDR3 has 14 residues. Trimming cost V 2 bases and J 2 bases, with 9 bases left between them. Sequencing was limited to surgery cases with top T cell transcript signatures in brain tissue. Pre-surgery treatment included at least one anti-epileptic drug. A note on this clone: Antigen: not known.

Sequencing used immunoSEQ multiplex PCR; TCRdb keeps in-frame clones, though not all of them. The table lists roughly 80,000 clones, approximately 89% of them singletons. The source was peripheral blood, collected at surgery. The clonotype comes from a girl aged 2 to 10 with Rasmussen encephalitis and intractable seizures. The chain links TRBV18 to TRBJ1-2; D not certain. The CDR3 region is CASSPNPGNYGYTF. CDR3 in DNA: TGTGCCAGCTCACCAAACCCTGGGAACTATGGCTACACCTTC.